This T cell receptor beta chain originates from a study of cytomegalovirus exposure and HLA in healthy donors (dated by TCRdb to 2016 to 2017). Regarding the research as a whole: An earlier analysis of 587 of the donors reported 250 to 350 Gb of sequence data and 90 million to 120 million unique TCR beta sequences obtained from about 170 million T cells. The study aimed to test whether cataloging public T cell receptors could reveal signatures of past pathogen exposure. A later genetic analysis used genome-wide SNP genotypes for about 65% of the roughly 670 donors, treating that subset as a discovery cohort. The number of typed donors differed by locus: roughly 620-640 for A, B, C, DRB1 and DQB1; approximately 530 for DQA1; over 600 for DPA1; and around 450 for DPB1. A separate validation cohort of 90 to 150 different subjects was used in addition to the 666-subject first cohort. HLA typing included class I and class II loci at four-digit resolution. In an earlier analysis of 587 of the donors, high-throughput TCR beta sequencing was used to judge whether each TCR beta V gene segment behaved as functional or pseudogenic. Alongside the repertoire data, information on donor age, sex, ethnicity and CMV serostatus was compiled. Roughly 5 DR-DQ haplotypes were handled as single units for association and clustering because linkage in the cohort was strong. An early release covering roughly 580 HLA-typed donors comprised approximately 300 gigabases of sequencing data and roughly 86 million unique TCR sequences. The T cell repertoires of 670 or so subjects were profiled by immunosequencing and related to cytomegalovirus serostatus. All discovery cohort repertoires had been generated using a single sequencing platform. In the later analysis, no new phenotypic data were used to find candidate immune exposures; instead, reliance was placed on TCR beta sequences and their occurrence across donors. High-throughput TCR immunosequencing, statistical association of individual TCRs with disease status, and machine learning were combined to predict cytomegalovirus infection status. Among 300 to 500 genotyped donors of the cohort, an average of around 220,000 unique TCR beta nucleotide sequences was sequenced per donor, of which about 19% were non-productive. The genetic ancestry cluster associated with self-reported Caucasian donors included approximately 85% of the 398 genotyped donors. A later analysis re-analyzed previously published TCR beta repertoires from 550 to 700 donors and added high-resolution HLA genotyping to study TCR occurrence patterns. Results the study describes overall, beyond this receptor: Across donors, most TCR sequences were observed very rarely, whereas some public TCRs were present in many individuals. The only immune exposure information available for the cohort was CMV serostatus. In the study, about 150 TCR beta chains were listed as associated with cytomegalovirus. A later genetic analysis reported fewer N-insertions in productive TCRs among donors in an Asian-associated ancestry cluster than the roughly 700-donor mean. Strong co-occurrence of HLA alleles, especially DR and DQ, made assigning TCR associations to individual alleles difficult. In an earlier analysis of some 500 of the donors, most TCR beta V segments were observed in productive rearrangements about 87% or about 30% of the time, broadly matching IMGT annotations. A further reported finding was that TCR beta sequences accurately predicted the HLA-A and HLA-B alleles for most subjects in the first cohort. A later analysis reported that several top co-occurrence clusters appeared linked to parvovirus B19, influenza, CMV and Epstein-Barr virus. Because some donors lacked HLA typing at each locus, the association tests relied only on the typed subset. Correlated functional status among segregating V segments might be attributable to linkage disequilibrium, but an unknown experimental factor could not be ruled out. A later analysis associated some 17,000 TCR beta sequences with specific HLA alleles at a false discovery rate of 0.05. An association between a missense DCLRE1C variant and V-gene and J-gene trimming of TCR beta chains was found in a later genetic analysis and replicated in an independent cohort. Because the 87-base-pair reads could not distinguish some IMGT-functional V segments, including TRBV6-2 and TRBV6-3, those segments were excluded. Only TCR beta chains were sequenced in this cohort, and the absence of alpha or paired-chain data limited detectable features. In both the original and validation cohorts, the classifier was reported to diagnose cytomegalovirus status with high specificity and sensitivity. In vitro tests confirmed that a few of the cytomegalovirus-associated TCR beta chains recognize cytomegalovirus antigens. About 17 rarely observed V segments, including chromosome 9 orphons, were excluded from the earlier analysis of about 610 of the donors because counts were too low. A later analysis found that TCR association rates varied across HLA loci, with DRB1 alleles showing the most associated TCRs and HLA-C alleles the fewest. The authors suggested that the approach could potentially be extended to other disease states and immunological phenotypes. In a later analysis, most CMV-associated TCR beta chains were found to appear HLA-restricted, with HLA associations seemingly driven largely by CMV exposure. A later analysis found that HLA-associated TCR beta chains were more clonally expanded and had lower generation probabilities than equally common non-associated chains. The presence/absence analyses assumed that sequencing depth was roughly uniform across donors, and that assumption may not be true. A cluster of highly shared sequence variants was judged likely to represent a technical artifact of the sequencing pipeline.

From its cysteine to its phenylalanine, the CDR3 spans 14 amino acids. The retained sequence is limited to the CDR3, 42 bases, with the frame set at the first base. After removal of 5 bases from V and 3 bases from J, the junction retains 3 bases not matched to a gene. The germline V gene yields SGHRS for CDR1 and YFSETQ for CDR2. In total, 500 to 700 healthy bone marrow donors made up the cohort. At the time of sampling, all cohort members were nominally healthy, though unrecorded immune exposures were likely present. The donor was CMV seropositive and was included in the group of 300 or so seropositive cohort members. Every donor gave a peripheral blood sample, and the peripheral blood mononuclear cells from that sample were used for TCR beta sequencing. Genomic DNA was extracted from the blood cell samples with the Qiagen DNeasy Blood Extraction Kit. On this clone: Its cognate antigen has yet to be identified. No qualities accompany the bases; no much larger clone lies one base away.

Library preparation was by the immunoSEQ multiplex PCR assay. For the multiplex PCR, a mixture combining 60 forward primers for TCR Vbeta segments and 13 reverse primers for TCR Jbeta segments was used. The CDR3 region of rearranged TCR beta genes was amplified from genomic DNA by a multiplex PCR assay. On the Illumina HiSeq System, the amplified TCR beta libraries were sequenced as 87-base-pair reads. The source study handled its data this way. Across the 600 to 700 repertoires, a later analysis counted approximately 83 million unique TCR beta chains, around 11 million of which were shared by at least two donors. Raw reads were error-corrected and collapsed into unique sequences with a nearest-neighbor algorithm that merged closely related sequences to remove PCR and sequencing errors. V, D and J gene segments were assigned by aligning CDR3 sequences to IMGT reference sequences. For a sequence to be retained, a match of at least six nucleotides was required to both a V gene segment and a J gene segment. Rearrangements were called productive when the CDR3 lacked stop codons and stayed in frame with V and J; all others were non-productive. Following IMGT convention, CDR3 was defined as the stretch from the second conserved V-encoded cysteine up to the conserved J-encoded phenylalanine. The earlier analysis of about 610 of the donors excluded any sequence lacking an unambiguous match to a single V gene segment. In an earlier analysis of several hundred of the donors, V segments were called functional above 56.7% productive rearrangements and were called segregating when the between-donor standard deviation exceeded 5%. A statistical classification framework was built for diagnosing cytomegalovirus status from the catalog of TCR beta chain sequences. V and J gene assignment, in a later analysis, came from comparing TCR nucleotide sequences with IMGT/GENE-DB human TR gene sequences. The TCRdist pipeline was used in a later analysis to assign CDR3 sequences and most-parsimonious VDJ recombination scenarios. In a later analysis, each TCR beta chain was defined by its CDR3 amino acid sequence together with its V-gene family, and reads lacking a unique V-gene family were excluded. In a later analysis, a few hundred highly shared, low-generation-probability nucleotide sequences were removed to address suspected cross-contamination and a sequencing artifact. In a later analysis, a clonal expansion index was calculated for each public chain from normalized within-repertoire ranks of inferred template counts. In a later analysis, generation probabilities were computed using a VDJ recombination model fitted to out-of-frame rearrangements, and the results were checked against IGoR. In a later analysis, TCR-TCR, TCR-HLA and TCR-CMV co-occurrence was scored with hypergeometric tests, and a repertoire-size bias correction was applied to TCR pairs. A later analysis estimated false discovery rates by permuting HLA or CMV assignments 20 times. In a later analysis, co-occurring TCRs were grouped using DBSCAN, and TCRdist sequence similarity was added for clustering within HLA-allele-positive subsets. Repertoires with fewer than 30,000 or more than 120,000 public chains, plus five repertoires with anomalous nucleotide sharing, were excluded from co-occurrence clustering. TCRdb holds this immuneACCESS table with in-frame rearrangements only. Some clones are missing; in checked studies, unresolved V genes explain under half, and the rest has no known cause. That table gives V, J and clone size, and the DNA gave D and trimming. For this sample there are about 180,000 clones; 75% to 90% appear just once. The ten biggest clones cover 1.4% of the sample.

The chain uses TRBV5-1 and TRBJ1-2; the junction holds 11 bases that match TRBD1. The source of this sequence is a girl aged 10-17 years in good health and CMV-seropositive. Sequencing was done on a sample of PBMCs. The CDR3 in this case is CASRRTGGDYGYTF. The sequenced DNA is TGCGCCAGCAGGAGGACAGGGGGCGACTATGGCTACACCTTC.